This T cell receptor beta chain derives from a study of T cell changes during pregnancy in multiple sclerosis. Germline V gives CDR1 LNHDA, CDR2 SQIVND (reference sequence). The CDR3 is 17 amino acids. V was trimmed by 5 bases and J by 3 bases, leaving 17 bases between them. TCRdb keeps only in-frame clones here, not all; method: immunoSEQ multiplex PCR. The sample holds tens of thousands of clones; around 92% are singletons and the top ten take roughly 3%. Sequencing was performed on peripheral blood, taken in the third trimester of pregnancy. The chain joins TRBV19 to TRBJ1-6, with D uncertain. The source is a female donor in good health, enrolled as a control in a pregnancy study. Written as DNA, the CDR3 is TGTGCCAGTAGTGTCTCGGCAGGCTTTATCTATAATTCACCCCTCCACTTT. This encodes CASSVSAGFIYNSPLHF. Complete variable domain (other parts from reference TRBV19 and TRBJ1-6): DGGITQSPKYLFRKEGQNVTLSCEQNLNHDAMYWYRQDPGQGLRLIYYSQIVNDFQKGDIAEGYSVSREKKESFPLTVTSAQKNPTAFYLCASSVSAGFIYNSPLHFGNGTRLTVT.